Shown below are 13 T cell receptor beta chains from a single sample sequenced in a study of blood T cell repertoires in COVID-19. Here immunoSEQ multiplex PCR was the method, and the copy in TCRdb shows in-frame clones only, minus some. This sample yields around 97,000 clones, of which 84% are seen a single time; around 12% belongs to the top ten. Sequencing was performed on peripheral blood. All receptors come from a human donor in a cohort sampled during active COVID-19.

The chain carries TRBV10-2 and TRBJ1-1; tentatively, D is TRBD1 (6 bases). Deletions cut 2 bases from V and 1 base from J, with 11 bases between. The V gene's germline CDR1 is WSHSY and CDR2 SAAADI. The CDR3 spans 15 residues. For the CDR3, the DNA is TGCGCCAGCAGTGAGAGGGGGTCTGGGAACACTGAAGCTTTCTTT. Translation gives CASSERGSGNTEAFF.

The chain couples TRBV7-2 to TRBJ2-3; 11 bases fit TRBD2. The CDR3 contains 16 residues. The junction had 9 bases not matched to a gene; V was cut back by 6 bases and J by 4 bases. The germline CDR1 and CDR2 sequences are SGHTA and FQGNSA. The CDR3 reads CASSSLAGGGPDTQYF. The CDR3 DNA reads TGTGCCAGCAGTTCTCTAGCGGGGGGAGGCCCAGATACGCAGTATTTT. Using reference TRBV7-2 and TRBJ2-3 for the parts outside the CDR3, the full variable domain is GAGVSQSPSNKVTEKGKDVELRCDPISGHTALYWYRQSLGQGLEFLIYFQGNSAPDKSGLPSDRFSAERTGGSVSTLTIQRTQQEDSAVYLCASSSLAGGGPDTQYFGPGTRLTVL.

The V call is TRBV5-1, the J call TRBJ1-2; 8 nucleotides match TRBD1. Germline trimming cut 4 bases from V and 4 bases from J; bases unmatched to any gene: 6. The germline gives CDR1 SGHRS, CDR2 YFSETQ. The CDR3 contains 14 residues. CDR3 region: CASSPTGEAYGYTF. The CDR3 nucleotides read TGCGCCAGCAGCCCGACAGGGGAGGCCTATGGCTACACCTTC.

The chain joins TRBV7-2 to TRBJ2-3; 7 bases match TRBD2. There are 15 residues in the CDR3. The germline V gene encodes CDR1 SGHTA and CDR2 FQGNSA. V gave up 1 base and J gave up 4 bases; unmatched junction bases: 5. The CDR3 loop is CASSLGGGGPDTQYF. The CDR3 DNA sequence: TGTGCCAGCAGCTTAGGGGGGGGAGGCCCAGATACGCAGTATTTT.

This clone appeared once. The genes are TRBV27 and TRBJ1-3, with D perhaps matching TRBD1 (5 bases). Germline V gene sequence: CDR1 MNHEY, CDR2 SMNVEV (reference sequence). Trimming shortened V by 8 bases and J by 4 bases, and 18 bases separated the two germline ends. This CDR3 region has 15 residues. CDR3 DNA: TGTGCCAGCCGGCTCGGCGGGGCGCGAGGAAACACCATATATTTT. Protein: CASRLGGARGNTIYF.

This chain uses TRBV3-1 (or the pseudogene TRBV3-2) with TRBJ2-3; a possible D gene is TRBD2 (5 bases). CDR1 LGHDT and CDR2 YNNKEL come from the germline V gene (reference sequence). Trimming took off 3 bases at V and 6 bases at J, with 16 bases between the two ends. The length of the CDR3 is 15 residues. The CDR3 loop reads CASSHRRPIMDTQYF. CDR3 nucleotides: TGTGCCAGCAGCCATCGGAGGCCCATTATGGATACGCAGTATTTT.

The DNA of the CDR3 is TGTGCCAGCAGCGCACCGGGACAGCTGAACACTGAAGCTTTCTTT. This codes for CASSAPGQLNTEAFF. This chain connects TRBV13 to TRBJ1-1, with TRBD1 matching 7 bases. V shed 5 bases, J shed 0 bases, and the junction held 6 bases outside the gene matches. The germline gives CDR1 PRHDT, CDR2 FYEKMQ (reference sequence). The length of the CDR3 is 15 residues.

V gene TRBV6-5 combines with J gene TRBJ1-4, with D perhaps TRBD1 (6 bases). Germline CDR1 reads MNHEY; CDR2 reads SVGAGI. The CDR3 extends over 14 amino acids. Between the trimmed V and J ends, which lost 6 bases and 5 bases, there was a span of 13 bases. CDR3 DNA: TGTGCCAGCAGGGTGTCGCAGGGGAATGAAAAACTGTTTTTT. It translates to CASRVSQGNEKLFF.

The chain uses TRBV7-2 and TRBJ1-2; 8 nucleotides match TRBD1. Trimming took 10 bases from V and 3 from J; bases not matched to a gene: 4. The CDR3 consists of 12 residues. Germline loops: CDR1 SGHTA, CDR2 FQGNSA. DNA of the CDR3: TGTGCCACCCGACAGGGGTACTATGGCTACACCTTC. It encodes CATRQGYYGYTF. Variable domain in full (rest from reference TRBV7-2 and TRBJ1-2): GAGVSQSPSNKVTEKGKDVELRCDPISGHTALYWYRQSLGQGLEFLIYFQGNSAPDKSGLPSDRFSAERTGGSVSTLTIQRTQQEDSAVYLCATRQGYYGYTFGSGTRLTVV.

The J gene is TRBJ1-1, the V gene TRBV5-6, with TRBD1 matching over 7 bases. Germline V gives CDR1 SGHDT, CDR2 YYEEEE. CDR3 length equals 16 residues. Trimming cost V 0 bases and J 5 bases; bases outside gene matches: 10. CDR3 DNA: TGTGCCAGCAGCTTGGGACAGGGCATGGGTAGAACTGAAGCTTTCTTT. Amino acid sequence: CASSLGQGMGRTEAFF.

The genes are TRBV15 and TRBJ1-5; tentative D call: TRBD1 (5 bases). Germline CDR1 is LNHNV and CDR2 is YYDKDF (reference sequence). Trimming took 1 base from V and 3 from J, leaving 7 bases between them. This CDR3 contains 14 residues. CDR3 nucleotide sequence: TGTGCCACCAGCAGAGGACAGCTCAATCAGCCCCAGCATTTT. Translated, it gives CATSRGQLNQPQHF.

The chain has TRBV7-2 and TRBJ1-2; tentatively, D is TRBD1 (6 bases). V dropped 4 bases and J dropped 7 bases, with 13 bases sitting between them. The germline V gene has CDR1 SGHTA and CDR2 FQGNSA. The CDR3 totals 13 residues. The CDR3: CASSSGTRGGYTF. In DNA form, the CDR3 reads TGTGCCAGCAGCTCGGGGACCAGGGGTGGCTACACCTTC.

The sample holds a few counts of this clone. CDR3 bases: TGCAGTGCTCAGGGTTTTGAGACCCAGTACTTC. Protein: CSAQGFETQYF. The V gene is TRBV20-1, the J gene TRBJ2-5; D is perhaps TRBD1 (5 bases). CDR1 and CDR2 (germline): DFQATT, SNEGSKA (reference sequence). Trimming cost V 5 bases and J 5 bases, with 9 bases left between them. The CDR3 covers 11 residues.